Listed below are T cell receptor beta chains from one sample, sequenced in a study of OX40 agonist ivuxolimab in advanced cancers. The assay was immunoSEQ multiplex PCR, and TCRdb's table has in-frame clones only and misses some. The sample records about 95,000 clones, about 85% being singletons. The sequenced sample was CD4+ or CD8+ T cells sorted from blood, obtained in a trial of the OX40 agonist ivuxolimab. Every receptor here comes from an adult with an advanced solid tumor such as melanoma, head and neck, liver or kidney cancer. The conserved cysteine and the conserved F or W are not part of the CDR3 here.

TRBV7-9	TRBJ1-4	ASSTGLQVEKLF
TRBV6-8	TRBJ2-1	ASSFWRERDEQF
TRBV5-4	TRBJ2-7	ASSFQGATGEQY
TRBV4-3	TRBJ1-2	ASSQDRGIYGYT
TRBV28	TRBJ1-2	ASTGNYGYT
TRBV15	TRBJ2-1	ATSRDPRSYNEQF
TRBV4-1	TRBJ1-1	ASSQLPGQGGTEAF
TRBV4-3	TRBJ2-4	ASSQAPDPLAGEDIQY
TRBV11-2	TRBJ1-2	ASSLARRGLNYGYT
TRBV7-2	TRBJ2-5	ASSLPRETQY
TRBV27	TRBJ1-2	ATQQAGGIAGYT
TRBV7-2	TRBJ2-1	ASSRNYNEQF
TRBV10-3	TRBJ2-1	AIKKRGQGNYNEQF
TRBV4-1	TRBJ2-3	ASSQPTLRAEGTDTQY
TRBV11-2	TRBJ1-2	ASSLEPSEYGYT
TRBV11-3	TRBJ2-5	ASSPGGGEKY
TRBV5-1	TRBJ1-1	ASSLQGDTEAF
TRBV11-2	TRBJ2-3	ASSLGGGNTQY
TRBV7-9	TRBJ2-4	ASSLVVLAGGRMKNIQY
TRBV5-1	TRBJ1-1	ASSSWTGDETEAF
TRBV6-5	TRBJ2-3	ASSPLAASTDTQY
TRBV19	TRBJ2-1	ASSLQGVRANEQF
TRBV7-6	TRBJ2-7	ASSQRPGTSYEQY
TRBV11-2	TRBJ2-7	ASSSLIRDRTYEQY
TRBV18	TRBJ2-7	ASSPREGGSYEQY
TRBV19	TRBJ2-5	ASSRTSGKETQY